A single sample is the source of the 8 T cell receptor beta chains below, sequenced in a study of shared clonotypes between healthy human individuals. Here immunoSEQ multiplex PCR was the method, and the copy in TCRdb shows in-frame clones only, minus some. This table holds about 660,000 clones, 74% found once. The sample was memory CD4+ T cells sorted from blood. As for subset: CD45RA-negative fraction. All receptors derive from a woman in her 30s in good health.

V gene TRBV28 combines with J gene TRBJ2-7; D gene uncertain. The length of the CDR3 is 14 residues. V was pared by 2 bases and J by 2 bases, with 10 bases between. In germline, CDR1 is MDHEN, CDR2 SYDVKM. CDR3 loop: CASSLNAGTYEQYF. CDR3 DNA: TGTGCCAGCAGTTTAAATGCTGGTACCTACGAGCAGTACTTC. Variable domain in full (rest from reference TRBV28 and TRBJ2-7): DVKVTQSSRYLVKRTGEKVFLECVQDMDHENMFWYRQDPGLGLRLIYFSYDVKMKEKGDIPEGYSVSREKKERFSLILESASTNQTSMYLCASSLNAGTYEQYFGPGTRLTVT.

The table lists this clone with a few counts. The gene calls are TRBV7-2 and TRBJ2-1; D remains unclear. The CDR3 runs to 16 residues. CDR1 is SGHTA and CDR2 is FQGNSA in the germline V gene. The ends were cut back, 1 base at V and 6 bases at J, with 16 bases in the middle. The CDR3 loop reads CASSLVGPPPGNEQFF. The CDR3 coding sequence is TGTGCCAGCAGCTTAGTCGGGCCGCCCCCAGGCAATGAGCAGTTCTTC.

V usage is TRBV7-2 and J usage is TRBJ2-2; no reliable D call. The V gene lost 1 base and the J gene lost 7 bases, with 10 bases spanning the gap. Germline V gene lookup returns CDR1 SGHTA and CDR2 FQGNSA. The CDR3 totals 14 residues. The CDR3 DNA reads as TGTGCCAGCAGCTTAGGGTGGACCGACGGGGAGCTGTTTTTT. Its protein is CASSLGWTDGELFF.

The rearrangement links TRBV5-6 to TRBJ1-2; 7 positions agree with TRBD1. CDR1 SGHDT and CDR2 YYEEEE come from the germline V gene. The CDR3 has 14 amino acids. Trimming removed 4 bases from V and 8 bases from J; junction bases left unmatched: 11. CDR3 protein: CASSRRGGGFGYTF. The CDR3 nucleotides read TGTGCCAGCAGCCGGCGGGGAGGGGGCTTCGGCTACACCTTC. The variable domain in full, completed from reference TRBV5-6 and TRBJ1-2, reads DAGVTQSPTHLIKTRGQQVTLRCSPKSGHDTVSWYQQALGQGPQFIFQYYEEEERQRGNFPDRFSGHQFPNYSSELNVNALLLGDSALYLCASSRRGGGFGYTFGSGTRLTVV.

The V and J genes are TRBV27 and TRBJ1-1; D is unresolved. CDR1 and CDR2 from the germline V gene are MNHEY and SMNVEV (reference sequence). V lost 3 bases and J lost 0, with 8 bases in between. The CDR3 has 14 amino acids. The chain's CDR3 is CASSLRTLNTEAFF. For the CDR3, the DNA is TGTGCCAGCAGTTTGCGTACATTGAACACTGAAGCTTTCTTT.

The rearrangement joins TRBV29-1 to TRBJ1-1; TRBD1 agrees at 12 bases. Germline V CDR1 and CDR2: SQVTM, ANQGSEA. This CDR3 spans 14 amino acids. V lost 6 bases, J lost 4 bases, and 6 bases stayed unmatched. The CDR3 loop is CSVPGQGAGTEAFF. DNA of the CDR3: TGCAGCGTCCCGGGACAGGGGGCGGGCACTGAAGCTTTCTTT. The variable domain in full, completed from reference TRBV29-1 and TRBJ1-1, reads SAVISQKPSRDICQRGTSLTIQCQVDSQVTMMFWYRQQPGQSLTLIATANQGSEATYESGFVIDKFPISRPNLTFSTLTVSNMSPEDSSIYLCSVPGQGAGTEAFFGQGTRLTVV.

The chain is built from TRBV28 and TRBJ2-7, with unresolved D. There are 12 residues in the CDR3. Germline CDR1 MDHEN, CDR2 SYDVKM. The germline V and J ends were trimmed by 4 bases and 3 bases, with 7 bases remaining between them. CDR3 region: CASSYSYYEQYF. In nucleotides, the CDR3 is TGTGCCAGCAGTTACTCCTACTACGAGCAGTACTTC.

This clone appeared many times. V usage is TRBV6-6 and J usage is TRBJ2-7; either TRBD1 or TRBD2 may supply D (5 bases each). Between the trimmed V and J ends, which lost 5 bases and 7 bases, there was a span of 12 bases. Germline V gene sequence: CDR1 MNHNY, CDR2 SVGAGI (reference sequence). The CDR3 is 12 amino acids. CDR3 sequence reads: CASSVSGGEQYF. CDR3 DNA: TGTGCCAGCAGTGTTTCTGGGGGAGAGCAGTACTTC.